What follows is one T cell receptor beta chain and its context. The table came from immunoSEQ multiplex PCR; TCRdb's copy has only in-frame clones and leaves some out. The sample lists about 150,000 clones, around 82% seen once, with 0.6% to 0.65% in the top ten. The sample is drawn from a study of blood T cell repertoires in COVID-19. The sequencing sample was made of peripheral blood. This receptor was obtained from a man in his sixties with COVID-19, enrolled during active disease.

DNA of the CDR3: TGTGCCAGCAGTTATTCCATTGGAGGCGGTCAGCCCCAGCATTTT. Its protein product is CASSYSIGGGQPQHF. The chain carries TRBV6-2 or TRBV6-3 and TRBJ1-5; no firm D call. The CDR3 is 15 residues long. The ends were cut back, 3 bases at V and 6 bases at J, with 15 bases in the middle. Looked up from germline, CDR1 is MNHEY and CDR2 is SVGEGT.